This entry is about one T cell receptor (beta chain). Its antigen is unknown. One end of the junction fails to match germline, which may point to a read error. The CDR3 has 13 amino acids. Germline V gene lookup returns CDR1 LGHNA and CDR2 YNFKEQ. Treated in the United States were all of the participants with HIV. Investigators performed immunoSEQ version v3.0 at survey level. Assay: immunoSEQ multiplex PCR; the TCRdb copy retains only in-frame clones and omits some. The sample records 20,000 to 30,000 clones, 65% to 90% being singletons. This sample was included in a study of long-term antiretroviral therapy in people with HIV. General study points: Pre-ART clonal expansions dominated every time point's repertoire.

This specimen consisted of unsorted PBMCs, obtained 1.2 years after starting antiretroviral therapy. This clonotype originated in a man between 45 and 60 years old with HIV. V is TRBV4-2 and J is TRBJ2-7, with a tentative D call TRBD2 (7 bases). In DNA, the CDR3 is TGTGCCAGCAGCCAAGTGGCGGGGGCAGAGAGTCTGTTC. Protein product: CASSQVAGAESLF.